The text below deals with one T cell receptor beta chain. The entry originates in a study of blood T cell repertoires in COVID-19. Study at large: From the United States, Italy and Spain came samples of acute and convalescent COVID-19. The cDNA or gDNA used as material had been derived from T cells, B-cell-depleted T cells, or PBMCs.

V was cut by 0 bases and J by 5 bases, with 8 bases left in between. The CDR3 consists of 14 residues. Germline V gene data show CDR1 as SGHKS and CDR2 as YYEKEE (reference sequence). As processed by the authors: For nucleated cells, counts were estimated from reference gene primer amplification. This table comes from immunoSEQ multiplex PCR, and its TCRdb copy is limited to in-frame clones, with some not included. The V and J calls and clone size were taken over from that table, and D and trimming were inferred from the DNA. The sample holds 220,000 or so clones, around 80% seen once. The chain links TRBV5-5 to TRBJ1-4; D possibly corresponds to TRBD1 (6 bases). This receptor was obtained from a woman older than 75 with acute or convalescent COVID-19. Sequencing input: peripheral blood. CDR3 sequence (DNA): TGTGCCAGCAGCTTGGTACAGGGAAATGAAAAACTGTTTTTT. This gives the protein CASSLVQGNEKLFF.